The 9 T cell receptor beta chains below come from one sample, sequenced in a study of shared clonotypes between healthy human individuals. Clones were read by immunoSEQ multiplex PCR, and TCRdb kept only the in-frame ones, dropping some. This sample has under 1,100,000 clones, with approximately 80% found just once. The material sequenced was memory CD4+ T cells from PBMCs. Subset: CD45RA-negative fraction. These receptors were obtained from a man between 18 and 35 years old in good health. Some clones in this sample may be carry-over from other donors' samples.

The chain uses TRBV11-2 and TRBJ2-1; D gene ambiguous. The germline V gene has CDR1 SGHAT and CDR2 FQNNGV. V shed 1 base and J shed 10 bases, with 14 bases lying between them. The CDR3 consists of 14 residues. Here the CDR3 reads CASSLATPSLEQFF. Written as DNA, the CDR3 is TGTGCCAGCAGCTTAGCGACACCGTCTCTCGAGCAGTTCTTC.

The chain joins TRBV18 to TRBJ2-3; 7 bases are a match to TRBD1. Germline V CDR1 and CDR2: KGHSH, LQKENI. With V trimmed by 1 base and J by 6 bases, 10 bases remained unmatched. CDR3 length: 16 residues. CDR3 sequence reads: CASSPLFSRQGDTQYF. The CDR3 DNA reads as TGTGCCAGCTCACCACTCTTCTCTAGACAGGGCGATACGCAGTATTTT.

The chain links TRBV7-9 to TRBJ1-3; D unclear. CDR3 length: 12 residues. Per germline, CDR1 SEHNR and CDR2 FQNEAQ (reference sequence). Between the trimmed V and J ends, which lost 6 bases and 2 bases, there was a span of 5 bases. The CDR3 reads CASSSAGNTIYF. The CDR3 nucleotides are TGTGCCAGCAGTTCAGCTGGAAACACCATATATTTT.

This clone was counted ten times or more. The same CDR3 can be traced to other DNA sequences in this sample. The chain employs TRBV7-3 and TRBJ2-3; D uncertain. The CDR3 extends over 13 amino acids. Trimming removed 5 bases from V and 5 bases from J, with 11 bases in between. The germline CDR1 and CDR2 sequences are SGHTA and FQGTGA. The CDR3 protein is CASSPARQDTQYF. CDR3 DNA sequence: TGTGCCAGCAGCCCAGCGAGACAAGATACGCAGTATTTT.

The gene calls are TRBV5-1 and TRBJ1-4; 8 nucleotides match TRBD1. This CDR3 contains 13 residues. V dropped 5 bases and J dropped 8; count of bases not matched to a gene: 5. The germline CDR1 and CDR2 sequences are SGHRS and YFSETQ. The CDR3 loop reads CASRTGAVEKLFF. CDR3 coding DNA: TGCGCCAGCAGGACAGGGGCAGTCGAAAAACTGTTTTTT. The full variable domain, with the rest looked up from reference TRBV5-1 and TRBJ1-4, is KAGVTQTPRYLIKTRGQQVTLSCSPISGHRSVSWYQQTPGQGLQFLFEYFSETQRNKGNFPGRFSGRQFSNSRSEMNVSTLELGDSALYLCASRTGAVEKLFFGSGTQLSVL.

The chain combines TRBV7-3 with TRBJ2-7; 10 bases align to TRBD1. Germline V gene sequence: CDR1 SGHTA, CDR2 FQGTGA. The CDR3 contains 15 residues. J lost 5 bases, V lost 0 bases, and 4 bases had no gene match. CDR3: CASSLTGTGDHEQYF. The CDR3 DNA sequence: TGTGCCAGCAGCTTAACGGGGACAGGGGACCACGAGCAGTACTTC.

This rearrangement joins TRBV10-3 to TRBJ2-1; D is possibly TRBD1 (6 bases). V shed 8 bases and J shed 8 bases, with 13 bases lying between them. The CDR3 is 12 residues long. The germline V gene encodes CDR1 ENHRY and CDR2 SYGVKD. The CDR3 spells CAIGGSEDEQFF. CDR3 nucleotide sequence: TGTGCCATCGGGGGCTCCGAAGATGAGCAGTTCTTC.

J is TRBJ2-7 and V is TRBV2, with 8 bases lining up with TRBD1. Germline CDR1 SNHLY, CDR2 FYNNEI. The CDR3 contains 16 residues. V trimming: 6 bases; J trimming: 6 bases; junction bases outside the gene matches: 16. The CDR3 reads CASRRGQALFIGEQYF. CDR3 DNA sequence: TGTGCCAGCAGGAGGGGACAGGCCCTTTTCATTGGCGAGCAGTACTTC.

This rearrangement joins TRBV4-3 to TRBJ2-2; D could derive from TRBD1 or TRBD2 (5 bases each). The CDR3 runs 16 residues. Trimming left V 5 bases short and J 2 bases short, with 15 bases between. Germline assignment: CDR1 LGHNA and CDR2 YSLEER. CDR3 DNA sequence: TGCGCCAGCAGCGCCCGGGGCGGAGTCAACACCGGGGAGCTGTTTTTT. Translating it yields CASSARGGVNTGELFF.